Only one count was recorded for the clone carrying this TCR beta chain. Its antigen remains unknown. In the authors' workflow: For the immunoSEQ data, sequences were junction-only without quality scores, so filtering differed. Only in-frame clones appear in the TCRdb table, and some are missing; sequencing was by immunoSEQ multiplex PCR. Clone size and the V and J calls come from that table; the DNA yielded D and trimming. The sample includes millions of clones, about 95% of them seen just once. Naive CD8 cells lacked CD45RO, underwent positive selection for CCR7 and left out terminally differentiated effector memory CD45RA+ cells. Only Caucasian adults living in Nashville, Tennessee made up the donor group. V gave up 2 bases and J gave up 1 base; unmatched junction bases: 2. CDR1 is ENHRY and CDR2 is SYGVKD in the germline V gene. The CDR3 runs to 15 residues. This record belongs to a study of shared clonotypes between healthy human individuals. The study, taken as a whole, reports: Researchers sampled only blood; tissue repertoires likely differ.

This TCR was recovered from a man aged 18 to 30 in good health. The sequencing sample was made of naive CD8+ T cells sorted from blood. The chain links TRBV10-3 to TRBJ2-7; 10 bases match TRBD2. For the CDR3, the DNA is TGTGCCATCAGTGAGGCTAGCGGGAGATCCTACGAGCAGTACTTC. This sequence encodes CAISEASGRSYEQYF.